A selection of T cell receptor beta chains follows, all from one sample in a study of T cell responses to AZD1222 COVID-19 vaccine. The method was immunoSEQ multiplex PCR; TCRdb's version includes in-frame clones alone and lacks a portion of them. The sample holds 85,000 to 130,000 clones, approximately 91% seen once. The material sequenced was peripheral blood, taken on day 0 of AZD1222 vaccination. The source is an adult in good health. The CDR3 runs from the conserved cysteine through the conserved F or W. Fields, in order: D gene, clone size, V gene, J gene, CDR3 DNA, CDR3 protein. The D gene is left open where the match is weak. Size is omitted from some rows. Given values are once, few, many or a class for expanded clones.

d_call: TRBD2; clone_size: -; v_call: TRBV27; j_call: TRBJ2-2; cdr3_nt: TGTGCCAGCAGTTTTAGGAGTAGCGGGGTTTACACCGGGGAGCTGTTTTTT; cdr3_aa: CASSFRSSGVYTGELFF
d_call: TRBD1; clone_size: -; v_call: TRBV24-1; j_call: TRBJ1-2; cdr3_nt: TGTGCCACCAGTGACCCCGGACAGGGGGCAGGTGGCTACACCTTC; cdr3_aa: CATSDPGQGAGGYTF
d_call: TRBD1; clone_size: -; v_call: TRBV7-9; j_call: TRBJ2-1; cdr3_nt: TGTGCCAGCAGCTCCCAGGGGGCCGGAGGGTCCTACAATGAGCAGTTCTTC; cdr3_aa: CASSSQGAGGSYNEQFF
d_call: TRBD1; clone_size: -; v_call: TRBV5-4; j_call: TRBJ2-7; cdr3_nt: TGTGCCAGCAGCCAACCGGGACAGGGGGCAGGACAGGGGGGCGGCGAGCAGTACTTC; cdr3_aa: CASSQPGQGAGQGGGEQYF
d_call: -; clone_size: -; v_call: TRBV15; j_call: TRBJ1-6; cdr3_nt: TGTGCCACTCGGGACTTCAGGGGTGGGAATTCACCCCTCCACTTT; cdr3_aa: CATRDFRGGNSPLHF
d_call: -; clone_size: -; v_call: TRBV19; j_call: TRBJ1-1; cdr3_nt: TGTGCCAGTAGTATTTCGGTGAACACTGAAGCTTTCTTT; cdr3_aa: CASSISVNTEAFF
d_call: -; clone_size: -; v_call: TRBV5-1; j_call: TRBJ1-2; cdr3_nt: TGCGCCAGCAGCTCTGGTCAGGGCTCTAACTATGGCTACACCTTC; cdr3_aa: CASSSGQGSNYGYTF
d_call: TRBD1; clone_size: -; v_call: TRBV6-5; j_call: TRBJ1-1; cdr3_nt: TGTGCCAGCAGTTACTCCGGACAGGGGCACACTGAAGCTTTCTTT; cdr3_aa: CASSYSGQGHTEAFF
d_call: TRBD1; clone_size: -; v_call: TRBV5-1; j_call: TRBJ1-1; cdr3_nt: TGCGCCAGCAGCTTGTTCCTGGGGACAGCACTCGGGAACACTGAAGCTTTCTTT; cdr3_aa: CASSLFLGTALGNTEAFF
d_call: TRBD2; clone_size: -; v_call: TRBV10-3; j_call: TRBJ2-7; cdr3_nt: TGTGCCATCAGTACTAGCGGGGGTTCCTACGAGCAGTACTTC; cdr3_aa: CAISTSGGSYEQYF
d_call: TRBD2; clone_size: -; v_call: TRBV4-1; j_call: TRBJ2-7; cdr3_nt: TGCGCCAGCAGCCAAGTCACGGGACTAGCGGGAGAGGGATCCTACGAGCAGTACTTC; cdr3_aa: CASSQVTGLAGEGSYEQYF
d_call: TRBD1; clone_size: -; v_call: TRBV6-5; j_call: TRBJ1-3; cdr3_nt: TGTGCCAGCAGAGTCGGGACAGGCTCTGGAAACACCATATATTTT; cdr3_aa: CASRVGTGSGNTIYF
d_call: TRBD2; clone_size: -; v_call: TRBV2; j_call: TRBJ2-2; cdr3_nt: TGTGCCAGCAGTTGGCGGGAGGGGAACACCGGGGAGCTGTTTTTT; cdr3_aa: CASSWREGNTGELFF
d_call: -; clone_size: -; v_call: TRBV11-2; j_call: TRBJ2-5; cdr3_nt: TGTGCCAGCAGACTAGGGCCCGATTTGGAGACCCAGTACTTC; cdr3_aa: CASRLGPDLETQYF
d_call: -; clone_size: -; v_call: TRBV5-1; j_call: TRBJ1-6; cdr3_nt: TGCGCCAGCAGCCTTGGCGGGCCGGCGGCGCACGCAGATTCACCCCTCCACTTT; cdr3_aa: CASSLGGPAAHADSPLHF
d_call: -; clone_size: once; v_call: TRBV2; j_call: TRBJ2-3; cdr3_nt: TGTGCCAGCAGTGAGCTCCCCGACACAGATACGCAGTATTTT; cdr3_aa: CASSELPDTDTQYF
d_call: -; clone_size: -; v_call: TRBV5-4; j_call: TRBJ2-2; cdr3_nt: TGTGCCAGCAGGGGGGAAAACACCGGGGAGCTGTTTTTT; cdr3_aa: CASRGENTGELFF
d_call: -; clone_size: -; v_call: TRBV14; j_call: TRBJ1-6; cdr3_nt: TGTGCCAGCAGCCCAAGATTGAATTCACCCCTCCACTTT; cdr3_aa: CASSPRLNSPLHF
d_call: -; clone_size: -; v_call: TRBV7-8; j_call: TRBJ2-7; cdr3_nt: TGTGCCAGCAGCTTAGCGTATGAGGGTAGCGAGCAGTACTTC; cdr3_aa: CASSLAYEGSEQYF
d_call: TRBD1; clone_size: -; v_call: TRBV4-1; j_call: TRBJ2-2; cdr3_nt: TGCGCCAGCAGGGACAGGGAGGCCGGGGAGCTGTTTTTT; cdr3_aa: CASRDREAGELFF
d_call: TRBD1; clone_size: -; v_call: TRBV5-1; j_call: TRBJ1-4; cdr3_nt: TGCGCCAGCAGCTTGGCCCCGGGACAGATTAATGAAAAACTGTTTTTT; cdr3_aa: CASSLAPGQINEKLFF
d_call: -; clone_size: -; v_call: TRBV6-6; j_call: TRBJ2-7; cdr3_nt: TGTGCCAGCAGGCTCCTACGGTTGGGAGGCGAGCAGTACTTC; cdr3_aa: CASRLLRLGGEQYF
d_call: -; clone_size: -; v_call: TRBV11-3; j_call: TRBJ1-2; cdr3_nt: TGTGCCAGCAGCCAAGCTGGTGGTATCTCCCGAGCTTATGGCTACACCTTC; cdr3_aa: CASSQAGGISRAYGYTF
d_call: -; clone_size: -; v_call: TRBV5-1; j_call: TRBJ1-4; cdr3_nt: TGCGCCAGCAGCTTGAGGTGGACTAATGAAAAACTGTTTTTT; cdr3_aa: CASSLRWTNEKLFF
d_call: -; clone_size: -; v_call: TRBV7-8; j_call: TRBJ1-6; cdr3_nt: TGTGCCAGCACCGTTCACGATAATTCACCCCTCCACTTT; cdr3_aa: CASTVHDNSPLHF
d_call: -; clone_size: -; v_call: TRBV5-6; j_call: TRBJ1-1; cdr3_nt: TGTGCCAGCAGCTCCAGACAGAGAATGAACACTGAAGCTTTCTTT; cdr3_aa: CASSSRQRMNTEAFF
d_call: TRBD1; clone_size: -; v_call: TRBV5-1; j_call: TRBJ1-4; cdr3_nt: TGCGCCAGCAGCTTCGGGACAGGGGGCTTTGGTGAAAAACTGTTTTTT; cdr3_aa: CASSFGTGGFGEKLFF
d_call: TRBD1; clone_size: -; v_call: TRBV18; j_call: TRBJ1-1; cdr3_nt: TGTGCCAGCTCACCGAACCTCTCAGGGGGAGACGCTTTCTTT; cdr3_aa: CASSPNLSGGDAFF
d_call: TRBD1; clone_size: -; v_call: TRBV29-1; j_call: TRBJ2-6; cdr3_nt: TGCAGCATTCAGACAGGGCGCTCTGGGGCCAACGTCCTGACTTTC; cdr3_aa: CSIQTGRSGANVLTF
d_call: -; clone_size: -; v_call: TRBV28; j_call: TRBJ1-5; cdr3_nt: TGTGCCAGCAGTTTTTGGAACAGACTCAGGACGGATCAGCCCCAGCATTTT; cdr3_aa: CASSFWNRLRTDQPQHF
d_call: TRBD2; clone_size: few; v_call: TRBV30; j_call: TRBJ2-3; cdr3_nt: TGTGCCCCTTCGGGAGGCGGCGGCCCAGATACGCAGTATTTT; cdr3_aa: CAPSGGGGPDTQYF
d_call: -; clone_size: -; v_call: TRBV12-3/TRBV12-4; j_call: TRBJ2-7; cdr3_nt: TGTGCCAGCAGCTCTCCCTACGAGCAGTACTTC; cdr3_aa: CASSSPYEQYF
d_call: -; clone_size: once; v_call: TRBV7-9; j_call: TRBJ1-2; cdr3_nt: TGTGCCAGCAGCTTACTCGCATCAGGGGCTGGCTACACCTTC; cdr3_aa: CASSLLASGAGYTF
d_call: -; clone_size: -; v_call: TRBV5-4; j_call: TRBJ1-1; cdr3_nt: TGTGCCAGCAGCTTGGGTGGAGGCGCTGAAGCTTTCTTT; cdr3_aa: CASSLGGGAEAFF
d_call: -; clone_size: -; v_call: TRBV5-1; j_call: TRBJ2-1; cdr3_nt: TGCGCCAGCAGCTGGTCAGGGGATGGCAATGAGCAGTTCTTC; cdr3_aa: CASSWSGDGNEQFF
d_call: -; clone_size: -; v_call: TRBV29-1; j_call: TRBJ1-2; cdr3_nt: TGCAGCGTTGATGAAGGCTATGGCTACACCTTC; cdr3_aa: CSVDEGYGYTF
d_call: -; clone_size: once; v_call: TRBV19; j_call: TRBJ1-6; cdr3_nt: TGTGCCAGTAGTCTCAGGGGCCATAATTCACCCCTCCACTTT; cdr3_aa: CASSLRGHNSPLHF
d_call: TRBD2; clone_size: -; v_call: TRBV19; j_call: TRBJ2-3; cdr3_nt: TGTGCCAGTAGTTCGGCTAGCGGGGCAGATACGCAGTATTTT; cdr3_aa: CASSSASGADTQYF
d_call: -; clone_size: -; v_call: TRBV6-1; j_call: TRBJ2-1; cdr3_nt: TGTGCCAGCAGTGGGTTTTCATGGACTCCCCCACAGCCCCCATACAATGAGCAGTTCTTC; cdr3_aa: CASSGFSWTPPQPPYNEQFF
d_call: -; clone_size: -; v_call: TRBV20-1; j_call: TRBJ2-3; cdr3_nt: TGCAGTGCTAGTGAGGGGGGCTCGGGTGATACGCAGTATTTT; cdr3_aa: CSASEGGSGDTQYF
d_call: TRBD1; clone_size: -; v_call: TRBV28; j_call: TRBJ1-5; cdr3_nt: TGTGCCAGCAGCAGGGGGGACAGGGACCATCAGCCCCAGCATTTT; cdr3_aa: CASSRGDRDHQPQHF
d_call: -; clone_size: -; v_call: TRBV11-2; j_call: TRBJ2-7; cdr3_nt: TGTGCCAGCACCAGAGGAGCCTACGAGCAGTACTTC; cdr3_aa: CASTRGAYEQYF
d_call: -; clone_size: -; v_call: TRBV2; j_call: TRBJ2-3; cdr3_nt: TGTGCCAGCACCCGACTGGATACGCAGTATTTT; cdr3_aa: CASTRLDTQYF
d_call: TRBD1; clone_size: -; v_call: TRBV5-6; j_call: TRBJ1-1; cdr3_nt: TGTGCCAGCAGCCTCACAGGGGCTGGCACTGAAGCTTTCTTT; cdr3_aa: CASSLTGAGTEAFF
d_call: TRBD1; clone_size: -; v_call: TRBV6-5; j_call: TRBJ2-3; cdr3_nt: TGTGCCAGCAGTTACGGACAGGGGGGCACAGATACGCAGTATTTT; cdr3_aa: CASSYGQGGTDTQYF
d_call: -; clone_size: -; v_call: TRBV3-1/TRBV3-2; j_call: TRBJ1-5; cdr3_nt: TGTGCCAGCAGCCAGGAGGGGCACCAGCCCCAGCATTTT; cdr3_aa: CASSQEGHQPQHF
d_call: TRBD1; clone_size: -; v_call: TRBV14; j_call: TRBJ2-4; cdr3_nt: TGTGCCAGCAGCCAAGCAGGGGGCGGCATTCAGTACTTC; cdr3_aa: CASSQAGGGIQYF
d_call: TRBD2; clone_size: -; v_call: TRBV11-2; j_call: TRBJ2-1; cdr3_nt: TGTGCCAGCAGCTCATTTGGGGGGGGATCCTACAATGAGCAGTTCTTC; cdr3_aa: CASSSFGGGSYNEQFF
d_call: TRBD1; clone_size: -; v_call: TRBV9; j_call: TRBJ1-2; cdr3_nt: TGTGCCAGCAGCGTAGGAGGACAGGGGTTCTATGGCTACACCTTC; cdr3_aa: CASSVGGQGFYGYTF
d_call: -; clone_size: few; v_call: TRBV6-5; j_call: TRBJ1-5; cdr3_nt: TGTGCCAGCTCTTTAGGGGGAAGGGGTCAGCCCCAGCATTTT; cdr3_aa: CASSLGGRGQPQHF
d_call: -; clone_size: few; v_call: TRBV7-9; j_call: TRBJ1-1; cdr3_nt: TGTGCCAGCAGCTTAGCCGGCAGGGCGAACACTGAAGCTTTCTTT; cdr3_aa: CASSLAGRANTEAFF
d_call: TRBD1; clone_size: -; v_call: TRBV4-1; j_call: TRBJ1-2; cdr3_nt: TGCGCCAGCAGCCAAGCCCGGCCTCAGGGGGGATATGGCTACACCTTC; cdr3_aa: CASSQARPQGGYGYTF
d_call: -; clone_size: -; v_call: TRBV7-9; j_call: TRBJ2-1; cdr3_nt: TGTGCCAGCAGCTTAGCCAGGGCCACCCGCTTGGGTGAGCAGTTCTTC; cdr3_aa: CASSLARATRLGEQFF
d_call: -; clone_size: -; v_call: TRBV28; j_call: TRBJ1-2; cdr3_nt: TGTGCCAGCAGGGCAAGGGTCAACTATGGCTACACCTTC; cdr3_aa: CASRARVNYGYTF